The 16 T cell receptor beta chains below were found in one sample sequenced in a study of radiotherapy plus CTLA-4 blockade in lung cancer listed by TCRdb under 2018. Library generation was performed with the immunoSEQ multiplex PCR assay. TCRdb mirrors the immuneACCESS table, restricted to in-frame sequences. Some clones are absent from its copies; in checked studies, under half trace to an unresolved V gene, and the reason for the others is unknown. The table for this sample lists about 97,000 clones; 65% to 75% of them were counted only once. The ten largest clones represent around 2.7% of the sample. Sequences were derived from peripheral blood, sampled from a patient treated with radiotherapy plus ipilimumab. These receptors were obtained from a human donor with non-small cell lung cancer who had a partial response to radiotherapy plus ipilimumab. Some clones in this sample may be carry-over from other donors' samples.

The J gene is TRBJ2-5, the V gene TRBV30; 8 bases match TRBD2. The germline V gene has CDR1 GTSNPN and CDR2 SVGIG (reference sequence). V lost 2 bases, J lost 5 bases, and 7 bases stayed unmatched. This CDR3 comprises 14 residues. The chain's CDR3 is CAWSMVAGMETQYF. The CDR3 region has the DNA TGTGCCTGGAGTATGGTAGCGGGAATGGAGACCCAGTACTTC.

V is TRBV5-1 and J is TRBJ1-6, with a possible D match to TRBD1 (6 bases). The germline V and J ends were trimmed by 4 bases and 4 bases, with 15 bases remaining between them. Per the germline V gene, CDR1 is SGHRS and CDR2 is YFSETQ. There are 16 residues in the CDR3. Here the CDR3 reads CASSVRGGHYNSPLHF. CDR3 in DNA: TGCGCCAGCAGCGTCCGGGGGGGGCATTATAATTCACCCCTCCACTTT.

In this sample, this clone turned up a few times. The chain has TRBV19 and TRBJ1-6, with 10 bases matching TRBD1. The V gene's germline CDR1 is LNHDA and CDR2 SQIVND (reference sequence). The CDR3 runs 15 residues. V lost 6 bases, J lost 7 bases, and 6 bases stayed unmatched. CDR3 sequence: CASREDRGLNSPLHF. The CDR3 DNA reads as TGTGCCAGTAGGGAAGACAGGGGGCTGAATTCACCCCTCCACTTT.

The CDR3, as DNA: TGTGCCAGCTCACAGGGGGCCGCAACTAATGAAAAACTGTTTTTT. Translation gives CASSQGAATNEKLFF. The chain carries TRBV18 and TRBJ1-4; TRBD1 agrees at 7 bases. Unmatched junction bases numbered 2, after V lost 4 bases and J lost 0 bases. Looked up from germline, CDR1 is KGHSH and CDR2 is LQKENI. The CDR3 runs 15 residues.

This chain uses TRBV10-1 with TRBJ2-1, with D perhaps matching TRBD1 (6 bases). The germline V gene has CDR1 WNHNN and CDR2 SYGVQD (reference sequence). V gave up 1 base and J gave up 0 bases, with 10 bases separating them. CDR3 length: 16 amino acids. This CDR3 reads CASSELSGVSYNEQFF. The DNA of the CDR3 is TGCGCCAGCAGTGAGTTGTCAGGGGTCTCCTACAATGAGCAGTTCTTC.

V usage is TRBV15 and J usage is TRBJ1-2; 8 nucleotides line up with TRBD1. The V gene's germline CDR1 is LNHNV and CDR2 YYDKDF (reference sequence). The CDR3 has 16 residues. V dropped 3 bases and J dropped 4; count of bases not matched to a gene: 10. In nucleotides, the CDR3 is TGTGCCACCAGCAGGGCGCCGGGACAGGACCTCTATGGCTACACCTTC. Protein: CATSRAPGQDLYGYTF. Using reference TRBV15 and TRBJ1-2 for the parts outside the CDR3, the full variable domain is DAMVIQNPRYQVTQFGKPVTLSCSQTLNHNVMYWYQQKSSQAPKLLFHYYDKDFNNEADTPDNFQSRRPNTSFCFLDIRSPGLGDTAMYLCATSRAPGQDLYGYTFGSGTRLTVV.

In this sample, this clone turned up once. V and J are TRBV28 and TRBJ2-5; D is perhaps TRBD2 (6 bases). The V gene's germline CDR1 is MDHEN and CDR2 SYDVKM. This CDR3 comprises 15 residues. The V end was cut by 7 bases, the J end by 6 bases, with 21 bases between. The CDR3 loop is CASTKAQGLLKTQYF. CDR3 nucleotides: TGTGCCAGCACCAAGGCCCAGGGACTTTTGAAGACCCAGTACTTC.

CDR3 DNA: TGCGCCAGCAGCTTACCCACAGGGGTGGTTGGCAATGAGCAGTTCTTC. This gives the protein CASSLPTGVVGNEQFF. The V call is TRBV5-1, the J call TRBJ2-1; 7 bases match TRBD1. This CDR3 comprises 16 residues. Looked up from germline, CDR1 is SGHRS and CDR2 is YFSETQ. With V trimmed by 2 bases and J by 6 bases, 11 bases remained unmatched.

This clone is a singleton in its sample. The rearrangement uses TRBV7-6 and TRBJ1-4; D might be TRBD1 (5 bases). Trimming left V 1 base short and J 8 bases short, with 8 bases between. This CDR3 region has 13 residues. CDR1 and CDR2 (germline): SGHVS, FNYEAQ. CDR3 DNA: TGTGCCAGCAGCTTAGTGGGGCCAGAAAAACTGTTTTTT. It specifies CASSLVGPEKLFF.

The chain has TRBV2 and TRBJ1-6; D possibly corresponds to TRBD1 (5 bases). Per the germline V gene, CDR1 is SNHLY and CDR2 is FYNNEI. V was clipped by 6 bases and J by 7 bases, with 13 bases between them. CDR3 length: 14 residues. CDR3: CASRIDRNNSPLHF. In DNA form, the CDR3 reads TGTGCCAGCAGAATAGACAGAAACAATTCACCCCTCCACTTT.

V gene TRBV5-1 combines with J gene TRBJ1-1; D might be TRBD1 (6 bases). CDR3 length: 14 amino acids. Germline V lookup: CDR1 SGHRS, CDR2 YFSETQ. Trimming took off 7 bases at V and 2 bases at J, with 15 bases between the two ends. The CDR3 DNA follows: TGCGCCAGCTTTCCCGAGGGGGATAACACTGAAGCTTTCTTT. This translates into CASFPEGDNTEAFF.

This chain links TRBV6-6 with TRBJ1-1; a weak D match, TRBD1 (6 bases). V gave up 2 bases and J gave up 0 bases, with 13 bases separating them. The germline V gene has CDR1 MNHNY and CDR2 SVGAGI (reference sequence). The CDR3 totals 16 residues. The CDR3 DNA sequence: TGTGCCAGCAGTTACGGCAGGGGTTTAATGAACACTGAAGCTTTCTTT. It encodes CASSYGRGLMNTEAFF.

V is TRBV19 and J is TRBJ2-1; 12 bases fit TRBD2. Germline CDR1 is LNHDA and CDR2 is SQIVND (reference sequence). The trim removed 3 bases at V and 4 bases at J, leaving 10 bases unmatched. The CDR3 length is 18 residues. Here the CDR3 DNA reads TGTGCCAGTAGTATCTACCACGGACTAGCGGGATCATACAATGAGCAGTTCTTC. Translated: CASSIYHGLAGSYNEQFF.

V and J are TRBV10-2 and TRBJ2-5; 11 bases fit TRBD2. From germline, CDR1 is WSHSY and CDR2 SAAADI. There are 15 residues in the CDR3. With 8 bases clipped from V and 5 bases from J, the junction kept 10 bases outside the gene matches. This chain's CDR3 is CASGNSGRAGETQYF. The CDR3 bases are TGCGCCAGCGGAAATAGCGGGAGGGCGGGGGAGACCCAGTACTTC.

CDR3 coding DNA: TGCGCCAGCAGCTTGGCCCTGGGACAGGCCTACGAGCAGTACTTC. As protein: CASSLALGQAYEQYF. The rearrangement joins TRBV5-1 to TRBJ2-7, with TRBD1 matching over 8 bases. The V and J ends lost 0 bases and 2 bases, in that order; junction bases with no gene match: 4. This CDR3 has 15 residues. Germline V gene sequence: CDR1 SGHRS, CDR2 YFSETQ.

This clone has only one observation. The chain recombines TRBV5-1 with TRBJ2-5; TRBD2 agrees at 10 bases. Looked up from germline, CDR1 is SGHRS and CDR2 is YFSETQ. The CDR3 length is 15 residues. V lost 0 bases, J lost 3 bases, and 2 bases stayed unmatched. In DNA, the CDR3 is TGCGCCAGCAGCTTGGTTCTAGCGGGAGAAGAGACCCAGTACTTC. Translated, it gives CASSLVLAGEETQYF.